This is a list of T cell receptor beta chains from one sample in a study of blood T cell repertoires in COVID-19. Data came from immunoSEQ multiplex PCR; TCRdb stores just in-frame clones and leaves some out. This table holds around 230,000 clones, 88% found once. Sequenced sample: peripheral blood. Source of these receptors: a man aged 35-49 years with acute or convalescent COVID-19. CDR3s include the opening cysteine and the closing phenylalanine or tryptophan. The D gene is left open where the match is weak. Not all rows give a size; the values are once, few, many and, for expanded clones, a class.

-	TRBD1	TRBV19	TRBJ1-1	CASSLGQGVLNTEAFF	TGTGCCAGTAGTTTGGGACAGGGGGTTCTGAACACTGAAGCTTTCTTT
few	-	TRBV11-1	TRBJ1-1	CASSLGSAVNTEAFF	TGTGCCAGCAGCTTAGGATCGGCGGTGAACACTGAAGCTTTCTTT
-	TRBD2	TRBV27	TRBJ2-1	CASSFAGGGPYDEQFF	TGTGCCAGCAGTTTCGCGGGAGGGGGACCTTACGATGAGCAGTTCTTC
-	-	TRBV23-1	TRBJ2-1	CASQTISSYNEQFF	TGCGCCAGCCAAACCATTAGCTCCTACAATGAGCAGTTCTTC
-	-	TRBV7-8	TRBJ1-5	CASGGGGVNSNQPQHF	TGTGCCAGCGGCGGGGGGGGTGTGAATAGCAATCAGCCCCAGCATTTT
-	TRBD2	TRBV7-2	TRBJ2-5	CASSTFRPGTSGREETQYF	TGTGCCAGCAGCACATTCCGCCCCGGGACTAGCGGGAGGGAAGAGACCCAGTACTTC
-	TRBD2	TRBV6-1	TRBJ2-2	CASSELAGNTGELFF	TGTGCCAGCAGTGAACTAGCGGGGAACACCGGGGAGCTGTTTTTT
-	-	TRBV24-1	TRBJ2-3	CATSDRDTGFRTDTQYF	TGTGCCACCAGTGATCGTGATACAGGGTTTCGCACAGATACGCAGTATTTT
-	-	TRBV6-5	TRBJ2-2	CALSQGKLNTGELFF	TGTGCCCTAAGCCAGGGGAAGCTGAACACCGGGGAGCTGTTTTTT
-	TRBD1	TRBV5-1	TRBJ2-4	CASSFMLRQGGDIQYF	TGCGCCAGCAGCTTCATGCTCCGACAGGGTGGGGACATTCAGTACTTC
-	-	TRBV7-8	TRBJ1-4	CASSRDRGGTNEKLFF	TGTGCCAGCAGCCGCGACAGAGGCGGTACTAATGAAAAACTGTTTTTT
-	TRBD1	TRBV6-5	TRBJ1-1	CASTDRGTTEAFF	TGTGCCAGCACAGACAGGGGAACGACTGAAGCTTTCTTT
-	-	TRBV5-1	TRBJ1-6	CASRGREDSPLHF	TGCGCCTCCCGGGGCAGGGAGGATTCACCCCTCCACTTT
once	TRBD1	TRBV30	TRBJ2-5	CAWTSGTGYSETQYF	TGTGCCTGGACATCCGGGACAGGGTATTCAGAGACCCAGTACTTC
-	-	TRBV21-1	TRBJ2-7	CASRDRVKTISSYEQYF	TGTGCCAGCAGGGACAGAGTAAAAACAATCAGTAGCTACGAGCAGTACTTC
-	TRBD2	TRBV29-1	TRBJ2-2	CSVPRDYKSGELFF	TGCAGCGTCCCCCGGGACTATAAGTCCGGGGAGCTGTTTTTT
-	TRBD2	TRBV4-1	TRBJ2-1	CASSQDTSGASYNEQFF	TGCGCCAGCAGCCAAGATACAAGCGGGGCCTCCTACAATGAGCAGTTCTTC
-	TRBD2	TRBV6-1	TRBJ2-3	CASSESAGGPPDTQYF	TGTGCCAGCAGTGAATCGGCGGGAGGGCCCCCAGATACGCAGTATTTT
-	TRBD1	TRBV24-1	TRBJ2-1	CATGWGRGLGEQFF	TGTGCCACCGGATGGGGCAGGGGGCTCGGTGAGCAGTTCTTC
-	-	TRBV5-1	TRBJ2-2	CASRPTLGRGVTGELFF	TGCGCCAGCCGTCCTACGTTGGGGCGGGGAGTTACCGGGGAGCTGTTTTTT
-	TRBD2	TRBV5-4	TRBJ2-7	CASSLGNGRADEQYF	TGTGCCAGCAGCTTGGGTAACGGGAGGGCGGACGAGCAGTACTTC
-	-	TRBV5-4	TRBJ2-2	CASSWDIANTGELFF	TGTGCCAGCAGTTGGGACATAGCGAACACCGGGGAGCTGTTTTTT
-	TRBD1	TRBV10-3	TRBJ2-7	CAISDRDRGQQYF	TGTGCCATCAGTGACCGAGACAGGGGGCAGCAGTACTTC
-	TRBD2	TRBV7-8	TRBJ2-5	CASSLAITSGSTETQYF	TGTGCCAGCAGCTTAGCCATAACTAGCGGTTCCACAGAGACCCAGTACTTC
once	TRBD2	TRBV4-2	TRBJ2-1	CASSQEFSGPYNEQFF	TGTGCCAGCAGCCAAGAGTTTAGCGGGCCCTACAATGAGCAGTTCTTC
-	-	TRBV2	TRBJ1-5	CASTGGRDNQPQHF	TGTGCCAGCACCGGGGGGCGAGACAATCAGCCCCAGCATTTT
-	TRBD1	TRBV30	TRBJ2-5	CAWSVPRDRRSQETQYF	TGTGCCTGGAGTGTCCCCCGGGACAGGAGGTCCCAAGAGACCCAGTACTTC
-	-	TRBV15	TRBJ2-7	CATSRELDNLYEQYF	TGTGCCACCAGCAGAGAACTGGACAACCTCTACGAGCAGTACTTC
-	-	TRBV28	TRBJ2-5	CASTTVAEGETQYF	TGTGCCAGCACTACCGTAGCGGAGGGGGAGACCCAGTACTTC
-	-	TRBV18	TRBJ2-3	CASSPGTLTDTQYF	TGTGCCAGCTCTCCTGGGACTCTCACAGATACGCAGTATTTT
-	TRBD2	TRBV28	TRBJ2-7	CASSSAASGGFSYEQYF	TGTGCCAGCAGTTCCGCCGCTAGCGGGGGGTTCTCCTACGAGCAGTACTTC
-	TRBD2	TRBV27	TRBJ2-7	CASRRAYSGRSAEQYF	TGTGCCAGCAGGAGGGCTTATAGCGGGAGGTCCGCCGAGCAGTACTTC
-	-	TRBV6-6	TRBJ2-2	CASSFGPLDKAGELFF	TGTGCCAGCAGTTTTGGCCCGTTGGACAAAGCCGGGGAGCTGTTTTTT
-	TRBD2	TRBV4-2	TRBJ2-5	CASSQILAAQETQYF	TGTGCCAGCAGCCAAATACTAGCGGCACAAGAGACCCAGTACTTC
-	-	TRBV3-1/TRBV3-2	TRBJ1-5	CASSLLQNQPQHF	TGTGCCAGCAGCCTATTACAGAATCAGCCCCAGCATTTT
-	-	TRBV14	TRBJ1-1	CASSQEGAMNTEAFF	TGTGCCAGCAGCCAAGAAGGGGCAATGAACACTGAAGCTTTCTTT
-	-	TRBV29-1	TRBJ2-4	CSAAWGTKNIQYF	TGCAGCGCTGCGTGGGGGACAAAAAACATTCAGTACTTC
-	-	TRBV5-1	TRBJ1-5	CASSLAGSSNQPQHF	TGCGCCAGCAGCTTGGCCGGGAGCAGCAATCAGCCCCAGCATTTT
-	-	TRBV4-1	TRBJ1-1	CASSQDSLYTEAFF	TGCGCCAGCAGCCAAGATTCTCTTTACACTGAAGCTTTCTTT
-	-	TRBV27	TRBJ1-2	CASSLVGQGGAYGYTF	TGTGCCAGCAGTTTAGTAGGGCAGGGAGGTGCCTATGGCTACACCTTC
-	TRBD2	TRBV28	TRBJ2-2	CASRRREGFGSGELFF	TGTGCCAGCAGGAGGCGGGAGGGATTCGGATCCGGGGAGCTGTTTTTT
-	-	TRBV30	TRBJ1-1	CAWRPGFWATEAFF	TGTGCCTGGAGGCCAGGGTTTTGGGCCACTGAAGCTTTCTTT
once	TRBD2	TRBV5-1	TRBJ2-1	CASSLGAGRDNEQFF	TGCGCCAGCAGCTTGGGGGCCGGGAGGGACAATGAGCAGTTCTTC
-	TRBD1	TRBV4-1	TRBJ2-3	CASSQAEGGRTDTQYF	TGCGCCAGCAGCCAAGCCGAAGGGGGCAGGACAGATACGCAGTATTTT
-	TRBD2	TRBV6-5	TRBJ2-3	CASSYLAGDTDTQYF	TGTGCCAGCAGTTATTTGGCGGGAGACACAGATACGCAGTATTTT
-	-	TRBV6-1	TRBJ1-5	CASSELPPGGPQHF	TGTGCCAGCAGTGAACTTCCCCCCGGGGGGCCCCAGCATTTT